This record covers a single TCR beta chain. Its matching antigen is unknown. This entry comes from a study of somatic mutations in cytotoxic T cells in rheumatoid arthritis. About the study: Including V beta1+ cells that were sequenced for TCRB, some T-cell populations stained with V beta antibodies were flow-sorted at nearly 100% purity. Study observations and caveats: The modest underrepresentation of TRBV07 observed in rheumatoid arthritis patients was not subjected to multiple-comparison adjustment. Over 20% of CD8+ cells belonged to the largest CD8+ clone in about an eighth of the 65 patients. In rheumatoid arthritis patients, unlike healthy controls, CD8+ clonality rose with age.

Libraries were prepared by immunoSEQ multiplex PCR; TCRdb keeps only in-frame clonotypes and omits some of them. The sample shows about 17,000 clones, over 70% of them seen only once. Trimming took off 4 bases at V and 4 bases at J, with 20 bases between the two ends. Germline V gene data show CDR1 as LGHNT and CDR2 as FRNRAP. There are 17 residues in the CDR3. The chain is built from TRBV12-5 and TRBJ2-1; tentatively, D is TRBD1 (6 bases). This clonotype originated in a man in his sixties in good health. What was sequenced was CD8+ T cells sorted from blood. This CDR3 is CASGWSRTAFAYNEQFF. The CDR3 DNA reads TGTGCTAGTGGTTGGAGTCGGACAGCCTTCGCTTACAATGAGCAGTTCTTC. Based on the CDR3 plus reference TRBV12-5 and TRBJ2-1, the full variable domain is DARVTQTPRHKVTEMGQEVTMRCQPILGHNTVFWYRQTMMQGLELLAYFRNRAPLDDSGMPKDRFSAEMPDATLATLKIQPSEPRDSAVYFCASGWSRTAFAYNEQFFGPGTRLTVL.